One and the same sample provided the 23 T cell receptor beta chains below, sequenced in a study of blood T cells in healthy people across ages. The authors ran a second PCR of about 6 to 11 cycles using a sample-barcoded 5' primer and a J-beta primer mix. TCRdb reanalysed the 5' RACE reads using MiXCR and keeps one entry per CDR3 protein. The repertoire holds about 1.5 million distinct CDR3 sequences, with about 45% as singletons. Sequencing was carried out using blood. The receptors originated from a woman in her late teens or twenties in good health.

The chain joins TRBV27 to TRBJ1-5; D is undetermined. The CDR3 sequence is 15 residues long. Looked up from germline, CDR1 is MNHEY and CDR2 is SMNVEV (reference sequence). The ends were cut back, 5 bases at V and 1 base at J, with 12 bases in the middle. CDR3: CASSLNADSNQPQHF. CDR3 coding DNA: TGTGCCAGCAGTCTCAACGCGGACAGCAATCAGCCCCAGCATTTT.

The genes are TRBV10-3 and TRBJ1-2; D is possibly TRBD1 (5 bases). The CDR3 length is 13 residues. The germline V gene encodes CDR1 ENHRY and CDR2 SYGVKD. Trimming took 4 bases from V and 8 from J, leaving 14 bases between them. CDR3 residues: CAISGTGGGGYTF. The CDR3 region has the DNA TGTGCCATCAGTGGTACAGGCGGTGGAGGCTACACCTTC.

The V and J genes are TRBV7-3 and TRBJ2-7; 7 nucleotides line up with TRBD1. V lost 5 bases and J lost 7; bases outside the gene matches: 11. Germline V gene sequence: CDR1 SGHTA, CDR2 FQGTGA. The length of the CDR3 is 14 residues. The CDR3 loop reads CASSMDRSYNEQYF. CDR3 coding DNA: TGTGCCAGCAGCATGGACAGGTCCTACAATGAGCAGTACTTC.

This clonotype was seen a handful of times. The CDR3 here is CASRDSGTARFGYTF. CDR3 in DNA: TGTGCCAGCAGGGATTCCGGGACAGCAAGGTTCGGCTACACCTTC. This chain joins TRBV6-2 or TRBV6-3 and TRBJ1-2; 7 bases match TRBD1. Per germline, CDR1 MNHEY and CDR2 SVGEGT. V shed 6 bases, J shed 8 bases, and the junction held 15 bases outside the gene matches. The CDR3 sequence is 15 residues long.

The rearrangement joins TRBV7-9 to TRBJ2-5; possible D gene TRBD2, 7 bases. V was cut by 4 bases and J by 11 bases, with 20 bases left in between. The CDR3 loop spans 14 amino acids. Germline-derived CDR1 and CDR2 are SEHNR and FQNEAQ (reference sequence). DNA of the CDR3: TGTGCCAGCAGCTATACCATGGGGGGGCGGGAGCAGTACTTC. As protein: CASSYTMGGREQYF.

The gene calls are TRBV7-6 and TRBJ1-4; D is unresolved. The ends were cut back, 5 bases at V and 8 bases at J, with 12 bases in the middle. This CDR3 spans 13 amino acids. CDR1 SGHVS and CDR2 FNYEAQ come from the germline V gene. The chain's CDR3 is CASSPTFGEKLFF. For the CDR3, the DNA is TGTGCCAGCAGCCCCACATTTGGGGAAAAACTGTTTTTT.

This sequence joins TRBV6-5 and TRBJ2-1; D ambiguous. V was pared by 6 bases and J by 4 bases, with 16 bases between. The CDR3 sequence is 15 residues long. The germline gives CDR1 MNHEY, CDR2 SVGAGI. The CDR3 DNA reads as TGTGCCAGCAGCCCCGAGGCCAGACCATACAATGAGCAGTTCTTC. This sequence encodes CASSPEARPYNEQFF.

This clonotype was seen more than once but under ten times. The V call is TRBV7-2, the J call TRBJ2-1, with TRBD2 matching over 10 bases. This CDR3 has 15 amino acids. With V trimmed by 7 bases and J by 7 bases, 10 bases remained unmatched. CDR1 is SGHTA and CDR2 is FQGNSA in the germline V gene. CDR3 sequence reads: CASNEWTSGDNEQFF. In DNA, the CDR3 is TGTGCCAGCAACGAGTGGACTAGCGGAGATAATGAGCAGTTCTTC.

The chain links TRBV7-9 to TRBJ2-7, with D tentatively TRBD2 (6 bases). Trimming cost V 6 bases and J 3 bases, with 12 bases left between them. CDR1 is SEHNR, CDR2 FQNEAQ, per germline (reference sequence). This CDR3 is 13 amino acids long. The CDR3 spells CASRAVEGYEQYF. CDR3 bases: TGTGCCAGCAGGGCGGTGGAGGGCTACGAGCAGTACTTC.

This clonotype was found a few times. The CDR3: CASSNRATYEQYF. The DNA of the CDR3 is TGTGCCAGCAGCAACAGGGCCACCTACGAGCAGTACTTC. This chain connects TRBV2 to TRBJ2-7, with D tentatively TRBD1 (6 bases). With 6 bases removed from V and 2 bases from J, the gap between germline ends came to 11 bases. The CDR3 is 13 amino acids. Looked up from germline, CDR1 is SNHLY and CDR2 is FYNNEI.

This clonotype was detected only a few times. V and J are TRBV15 and TRBJ1-1; 9 bases align to TRBD1. J gave up 5 bases and V 2 bases, and 9 bases lay outside the gene matches. The length of the CDR3 is 16 residues. The germline gives CDR1 LNHNV, CDR2 YYDKDF (reference sequence). CDR3 in DNA: TGTGCCACCAGCAGATCGGGGGGACAGGGTTTGACTGAAGCTTTCTTT. Translating it yields CATSRSGGQGLTEAFF.

CDR3 in DNA: TGTGCCAGCAGCAAACGACTAGCGGGGCCCACAGATACGCAGTATTTT. It specifies CASSKRLAGPTDTQYF. This sequence joins TRBV7-2 and TRBJ2-3; 11 bases are a match to TRBD2. CDR1 SGHTA and CDR2 FQGNSA come from the germline V gene. The CDR3 contains 16 residues. Trimming at V came to 5 bases and at J to 2 bases, leaving 6 bases not matched to a gene.

The CDR3 sequence is CASSLEGGNSGNTIYF. The CDR3 DNA reads as TGTGCCAGCAGCTTAGAGGGGGGAAACTCTGGAAACACCATATATTTT. V and J are TRBV7-2 and TRBJ1-3; tentatively, D is TRBD1 (6 bases). This CDR3 comprises 16 residues. Trimming pared 1 base from V and 0 bases from J, leaving 10 bases between. Germline CDR1 and CDR2: SGHTA and FQGNSA.

This clonotype showed up many times. The genes are TRBV13 and TRBJ2-3; D is unclear. This CDR3 spans 15 amino acids. With 2 bases removed from V and 2 bases from J, the gap between germline ends came to 11 bases. Germline-derived CDR1 and CDR2 are PRHDT and FYEKMQ (reference sequence). DNA for the CDR3: TGTGCCAGCAGCTTAAACCAGATTATCACAGATACGCAGTATTTT. Amino acids: CASSLNQIITDTQYF. Together with reference TRBV13 and TRBJ2-3, the CDR3 gives the full variable domain: AAGVIQSPRHLIKEKRETATLKCYPIPRHDTVYWYQQGPGQDPQFLISFYEKMQSDKGSIPDRFSAQQFSDYHSELNMSSLELGDSALYFCASSLNQIITDTQYFGPGTRLTVL.

This clonotype was observed a handful of times. This chain links TRBV12-3 or TRBV12-4 with TRBJ1-4; no clear D. V lost 5 bases, J lost 6 bases, and 13 bases lay in between. The CDR3 runs to 14 residues. CDR3 protein: CASSPNTGYEKLFF. In DNA form, the CDR3 reads TGTGCCAGCAGTCCAAACACTGGTTATGAAAAACTGTTTTTT.

This clonotype occurred a few times. The chain uses TRBV7-2 and TRBJ2-1; a weak D match, TRBD1 (6 bases). CDR3 length: 16 residues. Trimming pared 3 bases from V and 4 bases from J, leaving 16 bases between. Germline V gene lookup returns CDR1 SGHTA and CDR2 FQGNSA. This CDR3 is CASSLAGTRSYNEQFF. The CDR3 DNA follows: TGTGCCAGCAGCTTGGCCGGGACACGCTCTTACAATGAGCAGTTCTTC.

This clonotype came up a few times. This rearrangement joins TRBV7-2 to TRBJ2-3; perhaps TRBD2 as D (5 bases). The CDR3 totals 17 residues. V gave up 3 bases and J gave up 0 bases, with 16 bases separating them. CDR1 and CDR2 (germline): SGHTA, FQGNSA. CDR3 residues: CASSFGRTSLSTDTQYF. DNA of the CDR3: TGTGCCAGCAGCTTTGGGCGGACTTCACTAAGCACAGATACGCAGTATTTT. Drawing the rest from reference TRBV7-2 and TRBJ2-3, the complete variable domain is GAGVSQSPSNKVTEKGKDVELRCDPISGHTALYWYRQSLGQGLEFLIYFQGNSAPDKSGLPSDRFSAERTGGSVSTLTIQRTQQEDSAVYLCASSFGRTSLSTDTQYFGPGTRLTVL.

V usage is TRBV7-9 and J usage is TRBJ2-3; D is possibly TRBD2 (5 bases). Looked up from germline, CDR1 is SEHNR and CDR2 is FQNEAQ (reference sequence). The CDR3 totals 15 residues. V dropped 5 bases and J dropped 6 bases, with 18 bases sitting between them. CDR3 DNA sequence: TGTGCCAGCAGCCCCTGGGATTCTCGAGGGGATACGCAGTATTTT. This encodes CASSPWDSRGDTQYF. The entire variable domain, with the rest obtained from reference TRBV7-9 and TRBJ2-3, is as follows: DTGVSQNPRHKITKRGQNVTFRCDPISEHNRLYWYRQTLGQGPEFLTYFQNEAQLEKSRLLSDRFSAERPKGSFSTLEIQRTEQGDSAMYLCASSPWDSRGDTQYFGPGTRLTVL.

The rearrangement joins TRBV27 to TRBJ2-5; tentative D call: TRBD1 (6 bases). TRBJ2-7 explains the end of the DNA better; the J call may be wrong. The CDR3 runs 14 residues. CDR1 is MNHEY, CDR2 SMNVEV, per germline (reference sequence). CDR3 DNA: TGTGCCAGCAGTTTAGGCAGGGGTGGCCCCGAGCAGTACTTC. Translating gives CASSLGRGGPEQYF.

This clonotype appeared a few times. The chain couples TRBV7-9 to TRBJ1-2, with D perhaps matching TRBD1 (6 bases). CDR3 size: 15 residues. Trimming pared 5 bases from V and 4 bases from J, leaving 17 bases between. The V gene's germline CDR1 is SEHNR and CDR2 FQNEAQ (reference sequence). CDR3 protein: CASSPPRGPPYGYTF. CDR3 nucleotide sequence: TGTGCCAGCAGCCCCCCCAGGGGTCCCCCCTATGGCTACACCTTC.

The V and J genes are TRBV12-3 or TRBV12-4 and TRBJ2-7, with TRBD2 matching 9 bases. The CDR3 is made up of 16 amino acids. Losses at the gene ends were 6 bases for V and 6 bases for J; bases not matched to a gene: 15. The CDR3 region is CASSSRLAAQKAEQYF. CDR3 nucleotide sequence: TGTGCCAGCAGCTCAAGACTAGCGGCCCAGAAAGCCGAGCAGTACTTC.

This clonotype came up a few times. The V call is TRBV29-1, the J call TRBJ2-5, with a possible D match to TRBD2 (5 bases). Germline V CDR1 and CDR2: SQVTM, ANQGSEA. Trimming removed 4 bases from V and 7 bases from J, with 13 bases in between. The length of the CDR3 is 12 residues. The CDR3 bases are TGCAGCGTTGTCGGGTTCGAGGGGACCCAGTACTTC. Its protein product is CSVVGFEGTQYF.

V gene TRBV7-9 combines with J gene TRBJ2-1; 7 bases are shared with TRBD2. This CDR3 region has 15 residues. Per the germline V gene, CDR1 is SEHNR and CDR2 is FQNEAQ (reference sequence). J lost 5 bases, V lost 7 bases, and 11 bases had no gene match. The CDR3, as DNA: TGTGCCAGCAACCCTCCCGGACTAGGGGACAATGAGCAGTTCTTC. Residues: CASNPPGLGDNEQFF.